The 25 T cell receptor beta chains presented below share a single source sample, sequenced in a study of T cell responses to AZD1222 COVID-19 vaccine. Using immunoSEQ multiplex PCR, the repertoire was profiled, and TCRdb retains in-frame clones only, with some absent. The sample has 110,000 to 150,000 clones, about 86% seen once. Sequenced material: peripheral blood, taken on day 0 of AZD1222 vaccination. The receptors come from an adult in good health.

The J gene is TRBJ2-5, the V gene TRBV6-4, with D unresolved. From germline, CDR1 is MRHNA and CDR2 SNTAGT. V was trimmed by 0 bases and J by 5 bases, leaving 10 bases between them. CDR3 length: 14 amino acids. The CDR3 loop reads CASSDSSMGETQYF. For the CDR3, the DNA is TGTGCCAGCAGTGACTCTAGTATGGGGGAGACCCAGTACTTC.

This clone was found a few times. This chain uses TRBV30 with TRBJ1-6, with a possible D match to TRBD1 (5 bases). Germline CDR1 reads GTSNPN; CDR2 reads SVGIG (reference sequence). V lost 0 bases and J lost 10, with 10 bases in between. The CDR3 covers 13 residues. CDR3: CAWSVPGRSPLHF. The CDR3 DNA sequence: TGTGCCTGGAGTGTACCAGGGAGATCACCCCTCCACTTT. The variable domain in full, completed from reference TRBV30 and TRBJ1-6, reads SQTIHQWPATLVQPVGSPLSLECTVEGTSNPNLYWYRQAAGRGLQLLFYSVGIGQISSEVPQNLSASRPQDRQFILSSKKLLLSDSGFYLCAWSVPGRSPLHFGNGTRLTVT.

This chain links TRBV19 with TRBJ2-7; unclear D gene. The V gene's germline CDR1 is LNHDA and CDR2 SQIVND (reference sequence). The CDR3 loop spans 15 amino acids. The ends were cut back, 2 bases at V and 3 bases at J, with 14 bases in the middle. The CDR3 nucleotides read TGTGCCAGTAGTATATGGCGGCAGGATGGCTACGAGCAGTACTTC. Translating gives CASSIWRQDGYEQYF.

The chain has TRBV5-4 and TRBJ2-7, with TRBD1 matching 11 bases. J lost 2 bases, V lost 0 bases, and 4 bases had no gene match. The CDR3 contains 16 residues. Germline loops: CDR1 SGHNT, CDR2 YYREEE (reference sequence). As DNA, the CDR3 is TGTGCCAGCAGCTTGGGTCCGGGACAGGGGGCCTACGAGCAGTACTTC. It specifies CASSLGPGQGAYEQYF.

The genes are TRBV30 and TRBJ2-3, with D possibly being TRBD2 (5 bases). This CDR3 is 16 amino acids long. CDR1 is GTSNPN, CDR2 SVGIG, per germline (reference sequence). The V end was cut by 4 bases, the J end by 0 bases, with 17 bases between. CDR3 residues: CAWNRILGGSTDTQYF. The CDR3 nucleotides are TGTGCCTGGAACCGAATCCTCGGAGGAAGCACAGATACGCAGTATTTT.

This chain connects TRBV5-1 to TRBJ2-3; TRBD1 agrees at 8 bases. The CDR3 spans 16 residues. The J segment lost 2 bases and the V segment lost 5 bases, leaving 10 bases of the junction unmatched. The germline V gene has CDR1 SGHRS and CDR2 YFSETQ. In DNA form, the CDR3 reads TGCGCCAGCAGGACCGGGACAGGAGTTTTCACAGATACGCAGTATTTT. It yields the protein CASRTGTGVFTDTQYF.

This chain joins TRBV4-2 and TRBJ1-4; no definite D call. The germline V gene encodes CDR1 LGHNA and CDR2 YNFKEQ. The CDR3 has 16 amino acids. V was clipped by 0 bases and J by 2 bases, with 10 bases between them. CDR3 sequence reads: CASSQDGGGTNEKLFF. The CDR3 DNA reads as TGTGCCAGCAGCCAAGATGGAGGAGGGACTAATGAAAAACTGTTTTTT.

The V call is TRBV7-9, the J call TRBJ2-1; 15 nucleotides match TRBD2. Losses at the gene ends were 8 bases for V and 7 bases for J; bases not matched to a gene: 6. The CDR3 is 15 residues long. Germline assignment: CDR1 SEHNR and CDR2 FQNEAQ (reference sequence). The CDR3 nucleotides are TGTGCCAGCTATCCCGGGACTAGCGGGAGGAATGAGCAGTTCTTC. Its translation is CASYPGTSGRNEQFF.

The rearrangement uses TRBV19 and TRBJ1-2; no definite D call. The CDR3 extends over 12 amino acids. V lost 3 bases and J 5 bases, leaving 7 bases between the germline ends. Germline V CDR1 and CDR2: LNHDA, SQIVND (reference sequence). In DNA form, the CDR3 reads TGTGCCAGTAGTATCACTCGATATGGCTACACCTTC. It codes for CASSITRYGYTF.

V usage is TRBV10-1 and J usage is TRBJ2-3; D not resolved. V lost 0 bases, J lost 10 bases, and 8 bases lay in between. CDR1 WNHNN and CDR2 SYGVQD come from the germline V gene (reference sequence). The length of the CDR3 is 12 residues. This CDR3 reads CASSESSPAQYF. The CDR3 DNA is TGCGCCAGCAGTGAGTCGTCTCCTGCGCAGTATTTT.

The gene calls are TRBV10-3 and TRBJ1-6; 9 bases agree with TRBD1. V was clipped by 10 bases and J by 7 bases; unmatched bases: 2. The germline CDR1 and CDR2 sequences are ENHRY and SYGVKD. The CDR3 consists of 12 residues. The CDR3: CATGTGNSPLHF. The CDR3 DNA sequence: TGTGCCACAGGGACAGGGAATTCACCCCTCCACTTT.

The rearrangement uses TRBV30 and TRBJ2-7; D is unresolved. The CDR3 extends over 11 amino acids. Germline loops: CDR1 GTSNPN, CDR2 SVGIG (reference sequence). V lost 2 bases, J lost 5 bases, and 7 bases lay in between. The CDR3 region has the DNA TGTGCCTGGAGTCCCATGAACGAGCAGTACTTC. Translating it yields CAWSPMNEQYF.

This clone is a singleton in its sample. The V gene is TRBV11-3, the J gene TRBJ2-1, with 11 bases lining up with TRBD1. Germline V gene sequence: CDR1 SGHNT, CDR2 YENEEA. V shed 5 bases, J shed 3 bases, and the junction held 3 bases outside the gene matches. This CDR3 has 15 amino acids. The CDR3 spells CASSSGTGGYNEQFF. CDR3 nucleotides: TGTGCCAGCAGCAGCGGGACAGGGGGCTACAATGAGCAGTTCTTC.

Concerning this clone itself: The same CDR3 can be traced to other DNA sequences in this sample. This chain joins TRBV19 and TRBJ2-1; possibly TRBD1 for D (6 bases). The germline CDR1 and CDR2 sequences are LNHDA and SQIVND (reference sequence). Trimming left V 2 bases short and J 0 bases short, with 8 bases between. This CDR3 is built from 15 residues. The CDR3 region is CASSIQGSSYNEQFF. The CDR3 coding sequence is TGTGCCAGTAGTATACAGGGGAGCTCCTACAATGAGCAGTTCTTC.

This clone was picked up a small number of times. This chain connects TRBV12-3 or TRBV12-4 to TRBJ2-7; D might be TRBD1 (5 bases). The CDR3 is 13 amino acids. Trimming took 5 bases from V and 3 from J, leaving 11 bases between them. The CDR3 spells CASSLQGGYEQYF. The CDR3 bases are TGTGCCAGCAGTCTTCAGGGTGGCTACGAGCAGTACTTC.

The chain employs TRBV18 and TRBJ1-3, with D tentatively TRBD1 (5 bases). This CDR3 contains 18 residues. Trimming took 3 bases from V and 0 from J, leaving 18 bases between them. Germline CDR1 reads KGHSH; CDR2 reads LQKENI. DNA of the CDR3: TGTGCCAGCTCACCGTCTTTTCCAGGACACCCCTCTGGAAACACCATATATTTT. Its protein is CASSPSFPGHPSGNTIYF.

V usage is TRBV7-9 and J usage is TRBJ2-7; D is perhaps TRBD1 or TRBD2 (5 bases each). This CDR3 contains 12 residues. Trimming removed 3 bases from V and 3 bases from J, with 6 bases in between. Germline CDR1 reads SEHNR; CDR2 reads FQNEAQ (reference sequence). CDR3 region: CASSLGDYEQYF. The CDR3 DNA is TGTGCCAGCAGCTTGGGGGACTACGAGCAGTACTTC.

The V gene is TRBV18, the J gene TRBJ1-1; D is uncertain. The CDR3 totals 14 residues. V gave up 3 bases and J gave up 5 bases, with 13 bases separating them. Germline V gene lookup returns CDR1 KGHSH and CDR2 LQKENI. CDR3 in amino acids: CASSPRFGLTEAFF. CDR3 in DNA: TGTGCCAGCTCACCGCGGTTCGGATTGACTGAAGCTTTCTTT.

The V and J genes are TRBV6-1 and TRBJ1-2, with a tentative D call TRBD1 (5 bases). Germline CDR1 is MNHNS and CDR2 is SASEGT. Trimming removed 8 bases from V and 2 bases from J, with 12 bases in between. CDR3 length: 13 amino acids. DNA for the CDR3: TGTGCCAGCCGTCAAGACAGCAACTATGGCTACACCTTC. It yields the protein CASRQDSNYGYTF.

This clone was seen a handful of times. Other nucleotide sequences in the sample specify the same CDR3. V usage is TRBV5-1 and J usage is TRBJ1-3; possibly TRBD1 for D (6 bases). V lost 3 bases to trimming and J lost 3 bases, with 10 bases between them. Germline CDR1 is SGHRS and CDR2 is YFSETQ. CDR3 length: 14 amino acids. In nucleotides, the CDR3 is TGCGCCAGCAGCTCGGACAGCAGTGGAAACACCATATATTTT. It is translated as CASSSDSSGNTIYF.

This sequence joins TRBV28 and TRBJ1-2, with D maybe TRBD1 (5 bases). The CDR3 contains 11 residues. Trimming took off 11 bases at V and 5 bases at J, with 12 bases between the two ends. Germline-derived CDR1 and CDR2 are MDHEN and SYDVKM. For the CDR3, the DNA is TGTGCCGTAGGGACGGTTTATGGCTACACCTTC. Its translation: CAVGTVYGYTF.

V gene TRBV5-1 combines with J gene TRBJ1-2, with D tentatively TRBD1 (5 bases). V gave up 0 bases and J gave up 8 bases, with 17 bases separating them. CDR1 is SGHRS and CDR2 is YFSETQ in the germline V gene. This CDR3 has 15 residues. CDR3 DNA: TGCGCCAGCAGCTTGGCCTCGGGGACGAGATGGGGCTACACCTTC. Amino acid sequence: CASSLASGTRWGYTF.

This chain uses TRBV6-5 with TRBJ2-7; 7 nucleotides line up with TRBD1. Germline CDR1 is MNHEY and CDR2 is SVGAGI. V shed 6 bases, J shed 2 bases, and the junction held 7 bases outside the gene matches. This CDR3 region has 14 residues. The CDR3: CASSPGTVTYEQYF. Here the CDR3 DNA reads TGTGCCAGCAGCCCCGGGACAGTCACCTACGAGCAGTACTTC.

V is TRBV12-3 or TRBV12-4 and J is TRBJ1-2, with TRBD1 matching over 9 bases. CDR3 length: 13 amino acids. V trimming: 6 bases; J trimming: 5 bases; junction bases outside the gene matches: 4. In DNA, the CDR3 is TGTGCCAGCAGCTACGGGACAGGGTATGGCTACACCTTC. Its protein product is CASSYGTGYGYTF.

The V gene is TRBV24-1, the J gene TRBJ2-5; 7 bases are a match to TRBD2. The CDR3 has 14 residues. CDR1 KGHDR and CDR2 SFDVKD come from the germline V gene. Trimming removed 5 bases from V and 5 bases from J; junction bases left unmatched: 7. CDR3 coding DNA: TGTGCCACCAGTGTCGGGGGGTACGGGGAGACCCAGTACTTC. It is translated as CATSVGGYGETQYF.